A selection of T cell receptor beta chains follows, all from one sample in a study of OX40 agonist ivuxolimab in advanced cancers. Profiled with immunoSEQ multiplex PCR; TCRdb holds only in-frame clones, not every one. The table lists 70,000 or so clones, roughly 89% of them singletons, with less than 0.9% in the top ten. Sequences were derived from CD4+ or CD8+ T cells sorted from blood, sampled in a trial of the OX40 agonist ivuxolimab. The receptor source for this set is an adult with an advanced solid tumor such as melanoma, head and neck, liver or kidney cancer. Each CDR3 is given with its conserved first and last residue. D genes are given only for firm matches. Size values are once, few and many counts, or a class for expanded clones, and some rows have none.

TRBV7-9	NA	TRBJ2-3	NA	TGTGCCAGCAGCTTTGGGGGGCAGATCACAGATACGCAGTATTTT	CASSFGGQITDTQYF
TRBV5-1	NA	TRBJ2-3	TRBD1	TGCGCCAGCAGCACGGGACAGGGGGTAACAGATACGCAGTATTTT	CASSTGQGVTDTQYF
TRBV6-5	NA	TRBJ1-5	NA	TGTGCCAGCAGTATCCGGGGGGGGTGGCAGCCCCAGCATTTT	CASSIRGGWQPQHF
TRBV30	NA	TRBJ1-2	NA	TGTGCCTGGAAGGGCGCAGGGGCGGAAGGCTACACCTTC	CAWKGAGAEGYTF
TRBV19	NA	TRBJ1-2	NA	TGTGCCAGTAGTACACCAAGGGGTTTTGGCTACACCTTC	CASSTPRGFGYTF
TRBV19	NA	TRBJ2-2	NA	TGTGCCAGTAGTATTTTTGGGGTGATCACCGGGGAGCTGTTTTTT	CASSIFGVITGELFF
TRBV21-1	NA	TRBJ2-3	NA	TGTGCCAACGAGCTTTCCATCGATACGCAGTATTTT	CANELSIDTQYF
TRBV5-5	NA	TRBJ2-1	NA	TGTGCCAGCAGCTTCGGGACCTATGAGCAGTTCTTC	CASSFGTYEQFF
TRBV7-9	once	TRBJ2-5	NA	TGTGCCAGCAGCTTAGGTTCGCAGGGCGGAGAGACCCAGTACTTC	CASSLGSQGGETQYF
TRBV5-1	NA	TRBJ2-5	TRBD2	TGCGCCAGCAGGACGGGTAGCGGGGGCCGGGAGACCCAGTACTTC	CASRTGSGGRETQYF
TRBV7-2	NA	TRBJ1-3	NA	TGTGCCAGCAGCTTAGAACGGGGGGTGGGAAACACCATATATTTT	CASSLERGVGNTIYF
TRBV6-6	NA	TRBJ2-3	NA	TGTGCCAGCTCCGAGGCGCTTAGCACAGATACGCAGTATTTT	CASSEALSTDTQYF